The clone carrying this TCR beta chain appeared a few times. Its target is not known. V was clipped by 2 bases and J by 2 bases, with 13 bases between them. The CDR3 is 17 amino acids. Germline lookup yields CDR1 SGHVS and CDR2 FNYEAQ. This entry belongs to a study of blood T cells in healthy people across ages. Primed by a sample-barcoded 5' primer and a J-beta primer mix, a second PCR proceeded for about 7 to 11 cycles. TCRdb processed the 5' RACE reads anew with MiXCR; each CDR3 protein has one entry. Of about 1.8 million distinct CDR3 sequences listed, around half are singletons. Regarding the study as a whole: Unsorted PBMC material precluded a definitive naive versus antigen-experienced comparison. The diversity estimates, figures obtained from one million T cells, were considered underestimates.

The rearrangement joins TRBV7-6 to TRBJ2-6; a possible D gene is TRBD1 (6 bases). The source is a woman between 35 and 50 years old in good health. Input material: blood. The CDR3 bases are TGTGCCAGCAGCTTAACCACAGGGATAGCTGGGGCCAACGTCCTGACTTTC. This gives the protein CASSLTTGIAGANVLTF.